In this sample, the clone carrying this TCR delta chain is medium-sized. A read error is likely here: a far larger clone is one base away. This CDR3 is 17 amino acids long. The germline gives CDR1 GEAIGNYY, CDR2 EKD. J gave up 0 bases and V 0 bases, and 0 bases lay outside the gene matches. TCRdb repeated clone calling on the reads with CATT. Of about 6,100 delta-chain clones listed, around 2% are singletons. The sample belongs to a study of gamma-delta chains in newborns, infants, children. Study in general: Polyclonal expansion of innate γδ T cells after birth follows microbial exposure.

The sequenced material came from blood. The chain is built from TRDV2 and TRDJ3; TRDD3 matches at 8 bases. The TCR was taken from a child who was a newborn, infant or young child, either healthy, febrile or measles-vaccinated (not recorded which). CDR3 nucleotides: TGTGCCTGTGACACCTGGGGGATCTCCTGGGACACCCGACAGATGTTTTTC. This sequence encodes CACDTWGISWDTRQMFF.